This T cell receptor beta chain appears in the sequencing data of a study of T cell responses to AZD1222 COVID-19 vaccine (dated by TCRdb to the early 2020s). Regarding the research as a whole: TCR sequencing covered more than 230 trial participants: about 210 given two doses of AZD1222 and 26 given two doses of MenACWY control vaccine. Trial participants were enrolled into age subgroups of 18-55, 56-69 and 70-plus years, which contained about 160, 30 and 59 TCR-sequenced participants, respectively.

General study outcomes and caveats: Because no day 14 peak-response samples were available, repertoires were characterized only after the peak T cell response. Conclusions about previously exposed vaccinees were limited because only a handful of AZD1222 recipients were SARS-CoV-2 seropositive at baseline. The vaccine-associated CD4 TCRs covered the entire spike protein, and the dominant responses fell in regions 160-218 and 743-854. In the small 56-69-year group, the increase in depth fell short of significance, most likely because of low power. Nearly half of unique spike-specific TCRs reportedly recognized epitopes outside regions mutated in the B.1.351 and B.1.1.7 variants. Participants were mostly white British and included more females than males, and it was suggested by the authors that clonal diversity may have been underestimated. After two AZD1222 doses, spike-specific TCR breadth and depth were significantly higher than at day 0 and than in MenACWY recipients.

The CDR3 goes from the cysteine to the phenylalanine over 24 residues. The retained sequence is limited to the CDR3, 72 bases, with the frame set at the first base. The time point label here, explained by the study, means: about 28 days (+/-7) after the second vaccine dose. AZD1222 recipients with second doses at about 4 weeks or about 12 weeks were pooled, because spike-specific TCR depth and breadth did not differ between schedules. Vaccinee samples came from UK trials COV001 and COV002, including a single-blind randomized controlled phase 2/3 trial of AZD1222 (ChAdOx1 nCoV-19) in healthy adults. Trial participant PBMC samples were collected at day 0 and day 28 after the second dose for TCRbeta chain sequencing. Concerning this clone: The specificity of this receptor is unknown. No much larger clonotype is one base removed from it; base qualities were not supplied.

The CDR3 regions of human TCRbeta chains were analyzed by immunosequencing. On the study's bioinformatics: Repertoire TCRs were checked for matches against a reference library of SARS-CoV-2-specific TCRs that had been generated using the MIRA antigen-specificity platform. Breadth was defined as the fraction of unique TCRs that were SARS-CoV-2-associated, and depth was defined as the fraction of total T cells that were SARS-CoV-2-associated. Using the MIRA data, each spike-specific TCR was mapped to the spike region that the TCR reacts to and placed in a CD4 or CD8 class. Log10-transformed breadth and depth values were compared by one-way ANOVA with Sidak's multiple comparisons tests. In its TCRdb copy, this immuneACCESS table keeps in-frame sequences only and misses some clones. Where compared with another copy, unresolved V genes explain less than half of these, and the others have no known cause. V, J and clone size derive from that table, while D and trimming were established from the DNA sequence. Here the sample has over 110,000 clones; roughly nine tenths occur a single time. The top ten clones comprise over 8.5% of the sample.

Sequencing was performed on peripheral blood, taken 28 days after the second AZD1222 dose. The TCR comes from an adult who received the AZD1222 COVID-19 vaccine. The chain links TRBV21-1 with TRBJ2-6. TRBV21-1 is a documented pseudogene. The CDR3 amino acid sequence is: CASSNLVGGRCLRGRYSGANVLTF. The nucleotide sequence is given as TGTGCCAGCAGCAATTTAGTTGGAGGTCGATGTTTGAGGGGACGCTACTCTGGGGCCAACGTCCTGACTTTC.